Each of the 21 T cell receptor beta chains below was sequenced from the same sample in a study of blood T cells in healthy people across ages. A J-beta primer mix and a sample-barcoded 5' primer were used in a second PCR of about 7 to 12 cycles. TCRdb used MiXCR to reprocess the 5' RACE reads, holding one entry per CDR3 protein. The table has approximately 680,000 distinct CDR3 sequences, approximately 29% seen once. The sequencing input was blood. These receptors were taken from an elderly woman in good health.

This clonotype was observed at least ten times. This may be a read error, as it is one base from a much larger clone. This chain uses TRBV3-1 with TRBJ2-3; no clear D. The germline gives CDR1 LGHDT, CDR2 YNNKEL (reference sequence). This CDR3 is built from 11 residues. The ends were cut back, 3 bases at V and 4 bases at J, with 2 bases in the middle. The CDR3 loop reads CASSHADTQYF. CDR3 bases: TGTGCCAGCAGCCACGCAGATACGCAGTATTTT.

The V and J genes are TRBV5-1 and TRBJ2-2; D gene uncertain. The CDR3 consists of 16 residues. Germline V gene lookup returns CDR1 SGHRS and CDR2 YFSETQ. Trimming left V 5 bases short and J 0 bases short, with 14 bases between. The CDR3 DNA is TGCGCCAGCAGTTTTTCGGGCAGCACGAACACCGGGGAGCTGTTTTTT. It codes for CASSFSGSTNTGELFF. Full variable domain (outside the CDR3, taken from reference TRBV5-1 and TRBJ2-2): KAGVTQTPRYLIKTRGQQVTLSCSPISGHRSVSWYQQTPGQGLQFLFEYFSETQRNKGNFPGRFSGRQFSNSRSEMNVSTLELGDSALYLCASSFSGSTNTGELFFGEGSRLTVL.

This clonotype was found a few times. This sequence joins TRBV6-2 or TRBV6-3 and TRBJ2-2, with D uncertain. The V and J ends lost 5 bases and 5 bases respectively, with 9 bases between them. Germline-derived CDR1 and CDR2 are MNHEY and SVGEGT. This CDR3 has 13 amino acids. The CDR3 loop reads CASSPRATGELFF. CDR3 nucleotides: TGTGCCAGCAGTCCCCGGGCAACCGGGGAGCTGTTTTTT.

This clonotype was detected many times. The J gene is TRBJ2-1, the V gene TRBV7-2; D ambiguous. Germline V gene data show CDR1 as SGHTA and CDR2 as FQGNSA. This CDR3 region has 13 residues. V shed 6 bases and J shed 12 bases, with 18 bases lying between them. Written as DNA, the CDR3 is TGTGCCAGCAGTCGTAGCAGCCCGGAGTTGCAGTTCTTC. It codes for CASSRSSPELQFF.

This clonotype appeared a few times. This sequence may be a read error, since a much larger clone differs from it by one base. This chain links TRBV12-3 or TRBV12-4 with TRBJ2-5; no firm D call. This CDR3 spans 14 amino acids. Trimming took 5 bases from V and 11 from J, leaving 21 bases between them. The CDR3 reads CASSPRADGNEQYF. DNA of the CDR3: TGTGCCAGCAGTCCACGGGCGGATGGGAATGAGCAGTACTTC.

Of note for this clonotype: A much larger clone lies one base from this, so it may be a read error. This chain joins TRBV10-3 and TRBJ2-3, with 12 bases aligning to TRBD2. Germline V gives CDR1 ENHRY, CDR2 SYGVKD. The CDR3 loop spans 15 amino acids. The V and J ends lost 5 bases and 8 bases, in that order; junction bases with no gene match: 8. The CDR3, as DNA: TGTGCCATCAGTCGGACTAGCGGGGAAGCAGGTACGCAGTATTTT. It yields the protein CAISRTSGEAGTQYF.

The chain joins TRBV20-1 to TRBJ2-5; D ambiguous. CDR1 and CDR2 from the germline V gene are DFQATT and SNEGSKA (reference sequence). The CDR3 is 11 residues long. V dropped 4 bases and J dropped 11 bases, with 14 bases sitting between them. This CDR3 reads CSAISAHEQYF. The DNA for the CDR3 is TGCAGTGCTATCTCCGCCCATGAGCAGTACTTC.

CDR3 bases: TGTGCCAGCAGTGAAAGTGGCGGCCGCAACTATGGCTACACCTTC. Protein product: CASSESGGRNYGYTF. This rearrangement joins TRBV6-1 to TRBJ1-2; D is undetermined. The CDR3 length is 15 residues. CDR1 is MNHNS and CDR2 is SASEGT in the germline V gene. The V end lost 2 bases, the J end lost 2 bases, and 12 bases lay between the germline ends.

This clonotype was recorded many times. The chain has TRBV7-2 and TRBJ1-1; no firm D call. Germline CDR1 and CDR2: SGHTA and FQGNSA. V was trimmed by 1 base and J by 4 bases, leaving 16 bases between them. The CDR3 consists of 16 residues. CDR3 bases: TGTGCCAGCAGCTTAGATAGCTTGGGGTTGGGCACTGAAGCTTTCTTT. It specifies CASSLDSLGLGTEAFF.

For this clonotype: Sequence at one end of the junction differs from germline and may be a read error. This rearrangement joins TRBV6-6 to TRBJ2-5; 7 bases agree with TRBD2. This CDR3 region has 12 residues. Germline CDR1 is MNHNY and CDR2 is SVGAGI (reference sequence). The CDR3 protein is CASGVDQETQYF. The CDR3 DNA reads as TGCGCCAGCGGGGTCGATCAAGAGACCCAGTACTTC.

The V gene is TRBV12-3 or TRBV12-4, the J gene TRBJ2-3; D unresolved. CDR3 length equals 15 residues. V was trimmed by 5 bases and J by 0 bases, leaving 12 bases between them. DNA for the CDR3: TGTGCCAGCAGTGACAAGGTTACTAGCACAGATACGCAGTATTTT. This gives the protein CASSDKVTSTDTQYF.

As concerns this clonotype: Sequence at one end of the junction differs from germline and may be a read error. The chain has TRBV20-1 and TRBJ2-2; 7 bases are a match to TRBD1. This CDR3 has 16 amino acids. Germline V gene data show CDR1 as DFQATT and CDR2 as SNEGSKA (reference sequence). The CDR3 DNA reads TGCAGTGCTAGAGAGCCGGGACAGCTGAACACCAGGGAGCTGTTTTTT. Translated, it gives CSAREPGQLNTRELFF.

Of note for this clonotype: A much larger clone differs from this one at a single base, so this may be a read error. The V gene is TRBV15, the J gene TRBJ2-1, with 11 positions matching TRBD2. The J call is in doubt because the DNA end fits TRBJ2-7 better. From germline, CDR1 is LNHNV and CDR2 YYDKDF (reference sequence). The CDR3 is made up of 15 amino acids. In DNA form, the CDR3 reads TGTGCCACCAGCCTGAGGACTAGCGGGTACAATGAGCAGTACTTC. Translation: CATSLRTSGYNEQYF.

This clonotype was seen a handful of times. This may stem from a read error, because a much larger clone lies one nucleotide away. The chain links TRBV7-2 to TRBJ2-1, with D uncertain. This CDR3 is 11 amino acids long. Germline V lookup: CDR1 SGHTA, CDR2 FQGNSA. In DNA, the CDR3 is TGTGCCGGCAGCCACGACACTGAGCAGTTCTTC. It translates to CAGSHDTEQFF.

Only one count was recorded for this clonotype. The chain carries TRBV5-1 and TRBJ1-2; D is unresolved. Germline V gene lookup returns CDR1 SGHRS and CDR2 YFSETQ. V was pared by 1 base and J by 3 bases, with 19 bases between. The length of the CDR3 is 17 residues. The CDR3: CASSLSGPGKNHYGYTF. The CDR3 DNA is TGCGCCAGCAGCTTGAGCGGCCCAGGAAAAAATCACTATGGCTACACCTTC.

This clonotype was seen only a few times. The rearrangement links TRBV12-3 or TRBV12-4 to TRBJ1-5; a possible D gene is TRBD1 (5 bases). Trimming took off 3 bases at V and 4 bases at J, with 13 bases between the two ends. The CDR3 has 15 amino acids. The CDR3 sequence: CASSFQGGGNQPQHF. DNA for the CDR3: TGTGCCAGCAGTTTCCAGGGCGGGGGGAATCAGCCCCAGCATTTT.

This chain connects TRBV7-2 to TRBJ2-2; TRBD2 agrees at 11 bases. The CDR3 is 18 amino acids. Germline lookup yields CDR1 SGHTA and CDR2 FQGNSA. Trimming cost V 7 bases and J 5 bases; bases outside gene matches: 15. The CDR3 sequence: CASNPARLAGGGTGELFF. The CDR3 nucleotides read TGTGCCAGCAACCCGGCGAGGCTAGCGGGGGGCGGAACCGGGGAGCTGTTTTTT.

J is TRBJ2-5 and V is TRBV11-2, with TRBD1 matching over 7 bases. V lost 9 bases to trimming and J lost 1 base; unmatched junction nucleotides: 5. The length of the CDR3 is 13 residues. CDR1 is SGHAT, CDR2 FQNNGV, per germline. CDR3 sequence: CARAGTVQETQYF. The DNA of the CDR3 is TGTGCCAGGGCCGGGACAGTCCAAGAGACCCAGTACTTC.

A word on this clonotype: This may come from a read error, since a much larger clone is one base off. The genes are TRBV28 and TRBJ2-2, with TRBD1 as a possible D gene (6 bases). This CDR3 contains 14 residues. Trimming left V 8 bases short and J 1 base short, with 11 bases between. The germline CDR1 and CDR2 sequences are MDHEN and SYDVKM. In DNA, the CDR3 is TGTGCCAGCGGTACAGGGTGGAACACCGGGGAGCTGTTTTTT. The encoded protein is CASGTGWNTGELFF.

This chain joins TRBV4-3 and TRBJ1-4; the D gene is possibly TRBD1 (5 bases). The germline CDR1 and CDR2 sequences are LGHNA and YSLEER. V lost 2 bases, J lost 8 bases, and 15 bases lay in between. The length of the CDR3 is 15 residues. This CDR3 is CASSQNSGTQEKLFF. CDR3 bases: TGCGCCAGCAGCCAAAACTCCGGGACCCAAGAAAAACTGTTTTTT.

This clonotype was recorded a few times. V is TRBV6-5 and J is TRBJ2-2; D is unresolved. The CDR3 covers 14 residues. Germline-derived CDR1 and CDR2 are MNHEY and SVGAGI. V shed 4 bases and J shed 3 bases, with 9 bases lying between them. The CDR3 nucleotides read TGTGCCAGCAGTTGGTCGGCCTACACCGGGGAGCTGTTTTTT. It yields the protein CASSWSAYTGELFF.